The 10 T cell receptor beta chains presented below share a single source sample, sequenced in a study of blood T cell repertoires in COVID-19. Clones were read by immunoSEQ multiplex PCR, and TCRdb kept only the in-frame ones, dropping some. The data show about 200,000 clones, with around 87% seen just once and 2% to 2.5% held by the top ten. Sequenced: PBMCs or T cells enriched from blood (not recorded which). These receptors all stem from a woman aged 25 to 39 who had recovered from COVID-19.

The chain couples TRBV29-1 to TRBJ1-2; D is unresolved. V was pared by 3 bases and J by 0 bases, with 5 bases between. The CDR3 runs 12 residues. CDR1 and CDR2 from the germline V gene are SQVTM and ANQGSEA. The DNA of the CDR3 is TGCAGCGTTGACAGTGCTAACTATGGCTACACCTTC. Amino acid sequence: CSVDSANYGYTF.

In its sample, this clone was seen a few times. This sequence joins TRBV7-9 and TRBJ1-2; perhaps TRBD1 as D (5 bases). CDR1 is SEHNR, CDR2 FQNEAQ, per germline (reference sequence). This CDR3 contains 14 residues. V lost 5 bases, J lost 1 base, and 11 bases lay in between. CDR3 loop: CASSHPDNNYGYTF. The CDR3 DNA sequence: TGTGCCAGCAGCCACCCGGACAATAACTATGGCTACACCTTC.

The chain has TRBV24-1 and TRBJ2-3, with D perhaps TRBD1 (5 bases). The germline CDR1 and CDR2 sequences are KGHDR and SFDVKD. The CDR3 consists of 17 residues. V lost 3 bases to trimming and J lost 3 bases, with 18 bases between them. CDR3 sequence (DNA): TGTGCCACCAGTGATCCTTCTGGTTCGCAGGGTACAGATACGCAGTATTTT. Encoded protein: CATSDPSGSQGTDTQYF.

This clone was detected a few times. The V gene is TRBV7-9, the J gene TRBJ1-6; 11 bases are a match to TRBD1. V trimming: 5 bases; J trimming: 8 bases; junction bases outside the gene matches: 5. Germline V gene sequence: CDR1 SEHNR, CDR2 FQNEAQ (reference sequence). This CDR3 has 15 amino acids. CDR3 sequence reads: CASSAGTGGDSPLHF. CDR3 sequence (DNA): TGTGCCAGCAGCGCCGGGACAGGGGGAGATTCACCCCTCCACTTT.

This chain connects TRBV9 to TRBJ1-1, with 8 nucleotides matching TRBD1. V was clipped by 4 bases and J by 5 bases; unmatched bases: 7. Germline values: CDR1 SGDLS, CDR2 YYNGEE. The CDR3 contains 14 residues. The CDR3 is CASSFTGGKTEAFF. In DNA form, the CDR3 reads TGTGCCAGCAGCTTTACAGGGGGAAAAACTGAAGCTTTCTTT.

The chain joins TRBV15 to TRBJ2-7; possibly TRBD2 for D (6 bases). With 3 bases removed from V and 2 bases from J, the gap between germline ends came to 11 bases. The CDR3 runs 14 residues. Germline V gene sequence: CDR1 LNHNV, CDR2 YYDKDF (reference sequence). As DNA, the CDR3 is TGTGCCACCAGCAGTCCACCGGGAGCCTACGAGCAGTACTTC. Its translation is CATSSPPGAYEQYF.

The V and J genes are TRBV5-4 and TRBJ1-3; no clear D gene. The CDR3 runs 14 residues. V was cut by 4 bases and J by 0 bases, with 8 bases left in between. Germline lookup yields CDR1 SGHNT and CDR2 YYREEE (reference sequence). The CDR3 DNA sequence: TGTGCCAGCAGCGTGGATAGCTCTGGAAACACCATATATTTT. This gives the protein CASSVDSSGNTIYF.

The chain recombines TRBV7-9 with TRBJ2-1; tentatively, D is TRBD1 (5 bases). Per germline, CDR1 SEHNR and CDR2 FQNEAQ (reference sequence). The V gene lost 1 base and the J gene lost 10 bases, with 17 bases spanning the gap. This CDR3 contains 15 residues. The CDR3 region has the DNA TGTGCCAGCAGCTTAGGCGGAGAGCGCCAGGGCGAGCAGTTCTTC. Amino acid sequence: CASSLGGERQGEQFF.

The chain combines TRBV28 with TRBJ2-7; D is unclear. The V and J ends lost 6 bases and 4 bases respectively, with 7 bases between them. Germline CDR1 and CDR2: MDHEN and SYDVKM. The CDR3 has 11 amino acids. The CDR3 region has the DNA TGTGCCAGCAGCCACCGGTACGAGCAGTACTTC. This codes for CASSHRYEQYF.

The rearrangement links TRBV30 to TRBJ2-3; D perhaps matches TRBD1 (6 bases). CDR1 GTSNPN and CDR2 SVGIG come from the germline V gene (reference sequence). This CDR3 has 13 amino acids. Trimming took off 4 bases at V and 1 base at J, with 9 bases between the two ends. The CDR3 bases are TGTGCCTGGACAGGGGTTGGCACAGATACGCAGTATTTT. Encoded protein: CAWTGVGTDTQYF.